The rows below give T cell receptor beta chains drawn from one sample of a study of memory CD8 T cells in hepatitis C reinfection. Produced via immunoSEQ multiplex PCR; TCRdb's table is partial and in-frame only. In the table there are around 45,000 clones, approximately 87% of which are singletons. Input material: naive CD8+ T cells sorted from blood. These receptors all stem from a man aged 18 to 29 with hepatitis C virus infection. The CDR3 runs from the conserved cysteine through the conserved F or W. The D gene is left open where the match is weak.

j_call v_call d_call cdr3_nt cdr3_aa
TRBJ2-1 TRBV11-3 TRBD2 TGTGCCAGCAGCCCGAAGACTAGCGGGAACTACAATGAGCAGTTCTTC CASSPKTSGNYNEQFF
TRBJ2-3 TRBV5-1 NA TGCGCCAGCAGCTTGGTCGGCACAGATACGCAGTATTTT CASSLVGTDTQYF
TRBJ2-7 TRBV1 NA TGCACCAGCAGCCAAGATCGATCGGGGTACGAGCAGTACTTC CTSSQDRSGYEQYF
TRBJ1-2 TRBV27 TRBD1 TGTGCCAGCAGTTTAAAGGGGGCGTCCCCCTATGGCTACACCTTC CASSLKGASPYGYTF
TRBJ2-1 TRBV7-9 TRBD1 TGTGCCAGCAGCCCCCGACAGGGGGGCTACAATGAGCAGTTCTTC CASSPRQGGYNEQFF
TRBJ2-5 TRBV7-9 NA TGTGCCAGCAGCTCAAGGACAGAATCCTACCAAGAGACCCAGTACTTC CASSSRTESYQETQYF
TRBJ1-2 TRBV5-1 NA TGCGCCAGCAGCTTGGCAGGCACGCTGGACTATGGCTACACCTTC CASSLAGTLDYGYTF
TRBJ2-1 TRBV2 NA TGTGCCAGCGGGCGTACTTATGAGCAGTTCTTC CASGRTYEQFF
TRBJ1-6 TRBV4-3 NA TGCGCCAGCAGCCAAGAGGTAACAGGGACCCTTCCTAATTCACCCCTCCACTTT CASSQEVTGTLPNSPLHF
TRBJ2-7 TRBV6-1 NA TGTGCCAGCAGTGAGGGGGCCTCCTACGAGCAGTACTTC CASSEGASYEQYF
TRBJ2-1 TRBV28 NA TGTGCCAGCAGTCAAAGGGCAGGACTACTGTTAGATGAGCAGTTCTTC CASSQRAGLLLDEQFF
TRBJ2-2 TRBV13 TRBD2 TGTGCCAGCACCTCCGGGGGAGGGAGGTACACCGGGGAGCTGTTTTTT CASTSGGGRYTGELFF
TRBJ2-6 TRBV28 NA TGTGCCAGCACTATACAGGACTCTGGGGCCAACGTCCTGACTTTC CASTIQDSGANVLTF
TRBJ2-2 TRBV4-3 NA TGCGCCAGCAGTCAATCGACAGGCGGTATCACCGGGGAGCTGTTTTTT CASSQSTGGITGELFF
TRBJ1-4 TRBV28 TRBD1 TGTGCCAGCAGGCGCGGGACAGACCCTAGAGTTATTAATGAAAAACTGTTTTTT CASRRGTDPRVINEKLFF